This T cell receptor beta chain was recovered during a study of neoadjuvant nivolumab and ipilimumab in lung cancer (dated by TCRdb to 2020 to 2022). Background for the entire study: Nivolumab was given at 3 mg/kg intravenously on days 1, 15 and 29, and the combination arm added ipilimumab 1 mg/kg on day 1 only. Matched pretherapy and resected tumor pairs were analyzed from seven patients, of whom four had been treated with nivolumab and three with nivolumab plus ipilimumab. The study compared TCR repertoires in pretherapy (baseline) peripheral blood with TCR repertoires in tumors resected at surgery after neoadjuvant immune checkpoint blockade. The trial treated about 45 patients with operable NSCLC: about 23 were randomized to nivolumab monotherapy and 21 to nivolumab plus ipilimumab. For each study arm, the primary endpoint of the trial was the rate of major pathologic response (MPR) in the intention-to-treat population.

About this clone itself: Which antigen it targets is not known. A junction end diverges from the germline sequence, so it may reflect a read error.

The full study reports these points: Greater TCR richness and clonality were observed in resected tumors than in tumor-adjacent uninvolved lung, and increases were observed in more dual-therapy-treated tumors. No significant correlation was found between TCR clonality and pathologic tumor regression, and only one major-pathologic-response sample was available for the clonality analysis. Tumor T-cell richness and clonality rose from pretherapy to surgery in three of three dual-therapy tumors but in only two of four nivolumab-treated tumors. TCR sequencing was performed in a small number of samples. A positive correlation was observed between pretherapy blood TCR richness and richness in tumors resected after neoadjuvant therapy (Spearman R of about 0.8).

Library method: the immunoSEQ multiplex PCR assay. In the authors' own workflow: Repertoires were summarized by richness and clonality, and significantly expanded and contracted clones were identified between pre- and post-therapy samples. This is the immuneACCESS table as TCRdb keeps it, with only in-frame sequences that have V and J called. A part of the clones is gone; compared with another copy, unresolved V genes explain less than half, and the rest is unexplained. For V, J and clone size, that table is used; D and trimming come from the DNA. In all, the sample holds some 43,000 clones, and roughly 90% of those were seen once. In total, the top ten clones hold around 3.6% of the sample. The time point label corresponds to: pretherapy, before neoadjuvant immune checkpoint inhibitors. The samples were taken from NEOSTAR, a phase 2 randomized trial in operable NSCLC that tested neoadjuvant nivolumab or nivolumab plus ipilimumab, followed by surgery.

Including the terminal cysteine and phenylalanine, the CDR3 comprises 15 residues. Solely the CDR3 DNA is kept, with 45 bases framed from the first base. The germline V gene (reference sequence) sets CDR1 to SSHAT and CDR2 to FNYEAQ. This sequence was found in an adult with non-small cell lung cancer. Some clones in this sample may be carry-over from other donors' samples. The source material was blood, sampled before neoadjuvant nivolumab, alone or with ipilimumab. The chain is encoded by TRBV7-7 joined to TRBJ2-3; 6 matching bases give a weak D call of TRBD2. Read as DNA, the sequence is TGTGCTAGCAGCTTATCGGGAGTTAACACAGATACGCAGTATTTT. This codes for CASSLSGVNTDTQYF.